These 24 T cell receptor beta chains came from one sample sequenced in a study of tumor-infiltrating lymphocytes in primary liver carcinoma. Total RNA (around 500 ng) served as template for TCR beta cDNA synthesis primed by a constant-region primer. Modified slightly, ARM-PCR produced TCR beta libraries over three nested multiplex PCR rounds. The two initial PCR rounds, about 9 cycles each, used TRBV1-TRBV30 forward and C-beta reverse primers. TCRdb passed the multiplex PCR reads through MiXCR, listing each CDR3 protein once. The repertoire holds approximately 310,000 distinct CDR3 sequences, with 50% to 70% as singletons. The researchers obtained blood RNA from unsorted whole blood and also extracted germline DNA. Material: peripheral blood. These receptors all stem from a man aged 35 to 55 with primary liver carcinoma and hepatitis B virus infection.

This chain joins TRBV29-1 and TRBJ2-1, with 7 bases lining up with TRBD1. The CDR3 consists of 14 residues. CDR1 is SQVTM and CDR2 is ANQGSEA in the germline V gene. CDR3 coding DNA: TGCATCGTGGCTCCGGGACAGTCTTACAATGAGCAGTTCTTC. Its protein is CIVAPGQSYNEQFF.

In this sample, this clonotype turned up many times. This sequence joins TRBV4-1 and TRBJ2-3; 9 positions agree with TRBD2. This CDR3 is built from 19 residues. V lost 1 base and J lost 2; bases outside the gene matches: 13. CDR1 and CDR2 from the germline V gene are MGHRA and YSYEKL. CDR3 in amino acids: CASSQGAGGQVILTDTQYF. DNA for the CDR3: TGCGCCAGCAGCCAAGGAGCGGGAGGTCAAGTAATTCTCACAGATACGCAGTATTTT.

As concerns this clonotype: Given a much more abundant clone one base away, this may be a read error. The J gene is TRBJ1-1, the V gene TRBV12-3 or TRBV12-4; a possible D gene is TRBD1 (6 bases). CDR3 length: 14 residues. Trimming shortened V by 5 bases and J by 4 bases, and 14 bases separated the two germline ends. In nucleotides, the CDR3 is TGTGCCAGCAGTCGCTCTACAGGGTGCACTGAAGCTTTCTTT. Its protein is CASSRSTGCTEAFF.

This clonotype was seen only a few times. The V gene is TRBV5-1, the J gene TRBJ2-7, with 8 bases lining up with TRBD1. Trimming took 4 bases from V and 0 from J; bases not matched to a gene: 6. CDR3 length: 15 amino acids. The germline gives CDR1 SGHRS, CDR2 YFSETQ. As DNA, the CDR3 is TGCGCCAGCAGCGACAGGACAGGGATCTCCTACGAGCAGTACTTC. It is translated as CASSDRTGISYEQYF.

This clonotype was detected a few times. This rearrangement joins TRBV7-9 to TRBJ2-1, with 14 bases fitting TRBD2. Germline V gives CDR1 SEHNR, CDR2 FQNEAQ (reference sequence). V gave up 4 bases and J gave up 5 bases; unmatched junction bases: 10. The length of the CDR3 is 18 residues. The CDR3 bases are TGTGCCAGCAGCTCACGCCTTCGGACTAGCGGGAGGAACAATGAGCAGTTCTTC. Protein product: CASSSRLRTSGRNNEQFF.

To note about this clonotype: A much larger clone differs by one base, so this may be a read error. The chain links TRBV12-3 or TRBV12-4 to TRBJ1-4; no reliable D call. This CDR3 region has 14 residues. The CDR3 protein is CASSLVVGVERLFF. The CDR3 coding sequence is TGTGCCAGCAGTTTAGTCGTCGGGGTTGAAAGACTGTTTTTT.

Worth noting for this clonotype: As the CDR3 is not closed by the conserved phenylalanine or tryptophan, this likely results from a read error. The CDR3 loop reads CTSSLDGGMNTEAFL. The CDR3 coding sequence is TGTACCAGCAGCTTAGATGGGGGGATGAACACTGAAGCTTTCTTA. The genes are TRBV11-2 and TRBJ1-1; perhaps TRBD1 as D (5 bases). CDR1 SGHAT and CDR2 FQNNGV come from the germline V gene. The CDR3 covers 15 residues.

This clonotype appeared a single time. Because the CDR3 is missing its conserved closing phenylalanine or tryptophan, this is likely a read error. The genes are TRBV6-1 and TRBJ2-1; D not certain. Trimming took off 6 bases at V and 4 bases at J, with 10 bases between the two ends. The CDR3 is made up of 13 amino acids. Germline assignment: CDR1 MNHNS and CDR2 SASEGT. The CDR3 region is CASRNNIYNEQFV. The CDR3 region has the DNA TGTGCCAGCAGAAACAATATTTACAATGAGCAGTTCGTC.

This chain uses TRBV7-3 with TRBJ2-1; 12 bases are a match to TRBD2. J lost 10 bases, V lost 2 bases, and 6 bases had no gene match. The CDR3 totals 15 residues. The germline CDR1 and CDR2 sequences are SGHTA and FQGTGA. The CDR3 spells CASSLLAGGQGEQFF. The CDR3 DNA reads as TGTGCCAGCAGCTTACTAGCGGGAGGGCAAGGCGAGCAGTTCTTC.

To note about this clonotype: With a much larger clone just one base away, this may be a read error. The V gene is TRBV11-2, the J gene TRBJ2-5, with 7 bases that match TRBD2. Germline lookup yields CDR1 SGHAT and CDR2 FQNNGV. This CDR3 has 14 amino acids. V lost 7 bases to trimming and J lost 5 bases; unmatched junction nucleotides: 10. DNA of the CDR3: TGTGCCAGCAACACTAGACTAGCTGGGGAGACCCAGTACTTC. It translates to CASNTRLAGETQYF.

This clonotype was picked up many times. This chain uses TRBV10-3 with TRBJ2-5; D remains unclear. Germline V CDR1 and CDR2: ENHRY, SYGVKD. There are 14 residues in the CDR3. Trimming shortened V by 0 bases and J by 5 bases, and 10 bases separated the two germline ends. The CDR3: CAISESPHAETQYF. DNA for the CDR3: TGTGCCATCAGTGAGTCCCCTCACGCGGAGACCCAGTACTTC.

Turning to this clonotype: A single base separates this from a much larger clone, so it may be a read error. J is TRBJ2-3 and V is TRBV6-2 or TRBV6-3, with a possible D match to TRBD1 (6 bases). Trimming took off 0 bases at V and 2 bases at J, with 12 bases between the two ends. Germline values: CDR1 MNHEY, CDR2 SVGEGT. The CDR3 contains 16 residues. CDR3 region: CASSYSTGNYTDTQYF. The CDR3 DNA sequence: TGTGCCAGCAGTTACTCAACAGGGAATTACACAGATACGCAGTATTTT.

V usage is TRBV6-5 and J usage is TRBJ1-2, with 9 bases aligning to TRBD1. J was trimmed by 7 bases and V by 4 bases; bases with no gene match: 10. This CDR3 has 15 amino acids. Germline values: CDR1 MNHEY, CDR2 SVGAGI. The CDR3 here is CASSSQQGAPGGYTF. Here the CDR3 DNA reads TGTGCCAGCAGTTCCCAACAGGGGGCGCCGGGTGGCTACACCTTC.

Remarks on this clonotype: Possible read error: a much larger clone is one base away. The chain uses TRBV29-1 and TRBJ2-1; D is perhaps TRBD1 or TRBD2 (7 bases each). Trimming shortened V by 3 bases and J by 8 bases, and 17 bases separated the two germline ends. The CDR3 extends over 14 amino acids. The germline V gene encodes CDR1 SQVTM and CDR2 ANQGSEA. CDR3 amino acids: CSVDYRPGGDEQFF. The CDR3 coding sequence is TGCAGCGTTGACTACAGACCAGGGGGGGATGAGCAGTTCTTC.

The genes are TRBV6-2 or TRBV6-3 and TRBJ1-4; 7 positions match TRBD1. V lost 4 bases, J lost 6 bases, and 5 bases stayed unmatched. Germline V gene sequence: CDR1 MNHEY, CDR2 SVGEGT. The CDR3 has 14 amino acids. CDR3 bases: TGTGCCAGCAGTTTACAGGGGACTGATGAAAAACTGTTTTTT. Protein sequence: CASSLQGTDEKLFF.

At least ten counts were recorded for this clonotype. An end of the junction differs from the germline gene, which may be a read error. This sequence joins TRBV5-4 and TRBJ2-7; no definite D call. This CDR3 spans 13 amino acids. Germline values: CDR1 SGHNT, CDR2 YYREEE (reference sequence). CDR3 in DNA: TGCGCCAGCAGCTTGGTGAGCTCCTACGAGCAGTACTTC. This translates into CASSLVSSYEQYF.

This clonotype occurred many times. The chain uses TRBV12-3 or TRBV12-4 and TRBJ2-7; D call uncertain. Deletions cut 5 bases from V and 2 bases from J, with 7 bases between. This CDR3 has 12 amino acids. Here the CDR3 DNA reads TGTGCCAGCAGTATGACCCCCTACGAGCAGTACTTC. Protein sequence: CASSMTPYEQYF.

This chain links TRBV11-1 with TRBJ2-1, with D uncertain. The germline gives CDR1 SGHAT, CDR2 FQDESV (reference sequence). V lost 5 bases to trimming and J lost 12 bases, with 17 bases between them. The length of the CDR3 is 13 residues. Written as DNA, the CDR3 is TGTGCCAGCAGCCCGGTATCTTACAACGGGCAGTTCTTC. It yields the protein CASSPVSYNGQFF.

The chain employs TRBV4-1 and TRBJ2-7, with TRBD1 matching over 8 bases. This CDR3 has 15 amino acids. The ends lost 4 bases at V and 2 bases at J; junction bases unmatched: 7. Looked up from germline, CDR1 is MGHRA and CDR2 is YSYEKL. The CDR3 DNA reads as TGCGCCAGCAGCCCCGGGCAGGGGGCCCCCTACGAGCAGTACTTC. Translation gives CASSPGQGAPYEQYF.

The chain has TRBV24-1 and TRBJ2-1; maybe TRBD1 (5 bases). The germline V gene has CDR1 KGHDR and CDR2 SFDVKD. This CDR3 region has 14 residues. Trimming took off 4 bases at V and 9 bases at J, with 15 bases between the two ends. DNA of the CDR3: TGTGCCACCAGTGACCGTCGGTGGGGCGGTGAGCAGTTCTTC. It is translated as CATSDRRWGGEQFF.

The J gene is TRBJ1-6, the V gene TRBV6-1; 7 nucleotides line up with TRBD1. CDR1 is MNHNS, CDR2 SASEGT, per germline. This CDR3 is built from 15 residues. V shed 3 bases and J 9 bases; nucleotides not matched to a gene: 8. Here the CDR3 reads CASSDPFTGASPLHF. CDR3 DNA sequence: TGTGCCAGCAGTGATCCTTTCACAGGGGCTTCACCCCTCCACTTT.

A word on this clonotype: This may arise from a read error, as a much more abundant clone is one base away. The chain has TRBV5-6 and TRBJ2-3, with 7 bases identical to TRBD2. The CDR3 consists of 16 residues. V shed 2 bases, J shed 2 bases, and the junction held 8 bases outside the gene matches. Germline CDR1 and CDR2: SGHDT and YYEEEE. DNA of the CDR3: TGTGCCAGCAGCTTACCAAGCGGGGAGACCACAGATACGCAGTATTTT. Amino acid sequence: CASSLPSGETTDTQYF.

As to this clonotype: The CDR3 end shows no conserved phenylalanine or tryptophan, and so a read error is likely. This rearrangement joins TRBV12-3 or TRBV12-4 to TRBJ2-5; 9 bases align to TRBD2. The CDR3 length is 16 residues. The CDR3 sequence: CTSSLATSGDQETQYV. The CDR3 coding sequence is TGTACCAGCAGTTTAGCGACTAGCGGCGATCAAGAGACCCAGTACGTC.

This clonotype has at least ten counts. The chain recombines TRBV4-1 with TRBJ2-7; D could derive from TRBD1 or TRBD2 (5 bases each). Germline lookup yields CDR1 MGHRA and CDR2 YSYEKL. V was trimmed by 0 bases and J by 2 bases, leaving 14 bases between them. The CDR3 runs to 16 residues. CDR3 nucleotides: TGCGCCAGCAGCCAAGAGGTTAGTGGGACCGCCTACGAGCAGTACTTC. Translating gives CASSQEVSGTAYEQYF.